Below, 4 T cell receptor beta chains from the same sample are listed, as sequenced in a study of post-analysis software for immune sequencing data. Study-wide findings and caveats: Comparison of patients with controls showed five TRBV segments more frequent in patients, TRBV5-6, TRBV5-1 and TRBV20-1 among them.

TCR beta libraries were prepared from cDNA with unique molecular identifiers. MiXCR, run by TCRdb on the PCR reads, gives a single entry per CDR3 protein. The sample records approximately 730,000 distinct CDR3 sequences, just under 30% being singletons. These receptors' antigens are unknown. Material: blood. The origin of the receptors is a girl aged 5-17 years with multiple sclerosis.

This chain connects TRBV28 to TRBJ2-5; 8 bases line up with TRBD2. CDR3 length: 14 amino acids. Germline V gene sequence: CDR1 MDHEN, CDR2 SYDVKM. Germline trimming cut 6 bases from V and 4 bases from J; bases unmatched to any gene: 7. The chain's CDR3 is CASSPGLVRETQYF. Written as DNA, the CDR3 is TGTGCCAGCAGCCCGGGACTAGTTCGAGAGACCCAGTACTTC.

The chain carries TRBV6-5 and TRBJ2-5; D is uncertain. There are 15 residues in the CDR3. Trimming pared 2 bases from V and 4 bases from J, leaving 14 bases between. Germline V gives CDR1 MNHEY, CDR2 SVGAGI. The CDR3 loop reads CASSYLMGGRETQYF. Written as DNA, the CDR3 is TGTGCCAGCAGTTACCTCATGGGTGGAAGAGAGACCCAGTACTTC.

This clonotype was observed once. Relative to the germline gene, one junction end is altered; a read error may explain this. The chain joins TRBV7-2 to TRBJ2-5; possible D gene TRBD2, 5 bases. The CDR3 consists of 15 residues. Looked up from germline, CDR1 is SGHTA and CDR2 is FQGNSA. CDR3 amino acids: CASSLGLTVDYEQDF. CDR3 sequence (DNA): TGTGCCAGCAGCTTAGGACTTACCGTAGACTACGAGCAGGACTTC.

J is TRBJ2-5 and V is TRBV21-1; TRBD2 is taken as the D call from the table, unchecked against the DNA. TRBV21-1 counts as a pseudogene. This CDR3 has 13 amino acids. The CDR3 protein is CASSALGFCEQYF. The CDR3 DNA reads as TGTGCCAGCAGCGCCCTCGGTTTTTGTGAGCAGTACTTC.